This T cell receptor beta chain was identified during a study of tumor-infiltrating lymphocytes in primary liver carcinoma. Across the study: The yield of productive TCRbeta reads per sample was roughly 3.65 to 7.13 million and was similar across tissue types.

The V gene's germline CDR1 is SGHNT and CDR2 YYREEE (reference sequence). This CDR3 contains 16 residues. With roughly 540 ng total RNA as template and a constant-region primer, TCR beta cDNA was made. Sequencing libraries for TCR beta derived from three nested multiplex PCR rounds that used slightly modified ARM-PCR. The two initial PCR rounds, around 11 cycles each, used TRBV1-TRBV30 forward and C-beta reverse primers. One entry per CDR3 protein results from TCRdb running MiXCR on the multiplex PCR reads. The sample carries tens of thousands of distinct CDR3 sequences, around 78% recorded once. Points on this clonotype: One end of the junction does not line up with germline, which may come from a read error.

Extraction of RNA together with DNA used 20-30 mg of unsorted bulk tissue. Primary liver carcinoma, confirmed by histopathology, was surgically resected. The sequenced material came from liver tumor tissue from sampling region 3. Subset noted: tumor region T3, left-lateral pole. The TCR sequence derives from a man between 35 and 55 years old with primary liver carcinoma and hepatitis B virus infection. This rearrangement joins TRBV5-4 to TRBJ2-1; 7 positions match TRBD2. CDR3 protein: CASSQGWAGAYIEQFF. CDR3 bases: TGTGCCAGCAGCCAGGGATGGGCGGGAGCTTACATTGAGCAGTTCTTC.